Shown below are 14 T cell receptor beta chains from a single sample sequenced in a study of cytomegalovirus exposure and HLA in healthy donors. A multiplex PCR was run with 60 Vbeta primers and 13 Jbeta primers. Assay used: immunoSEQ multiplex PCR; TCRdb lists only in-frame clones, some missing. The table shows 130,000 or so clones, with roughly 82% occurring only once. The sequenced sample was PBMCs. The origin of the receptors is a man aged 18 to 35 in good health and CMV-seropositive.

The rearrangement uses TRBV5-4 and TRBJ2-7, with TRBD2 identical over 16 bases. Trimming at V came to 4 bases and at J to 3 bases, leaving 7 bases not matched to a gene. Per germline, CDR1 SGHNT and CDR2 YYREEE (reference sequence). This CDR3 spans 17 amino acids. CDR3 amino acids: CASSPGLAGGGDYEQYF. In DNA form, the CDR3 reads TGTGCCAGCAGCCCGGGACTAGCGGGAGGGGGGGACTACGAGCAGTACTTC.

The DNA for the CDR3 is TGTGCCAGCAGTGGGACAGGGTCCTACGAGCAGTACTTC. Protein sequence: CASSGTGSYEQYF. The chain employs TRBV2 and TRBJ2-5, with 8 nucleotides matching TRBD1. The J call is in doubt because the DNA end fits TRBJ2-7 better. The germline gives CDR1 SNHLY, CDR2 FYNNEI. CDR3 length equals 13 residues.

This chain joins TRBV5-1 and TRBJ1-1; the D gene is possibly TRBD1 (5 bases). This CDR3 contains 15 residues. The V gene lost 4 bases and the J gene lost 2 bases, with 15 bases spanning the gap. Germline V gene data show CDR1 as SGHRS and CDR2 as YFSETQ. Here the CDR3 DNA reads TGCGCCAGCAGCCCCTCTGGGCAGGGCAACACTGAAGCTTTCTTT. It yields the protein CASSPSGQGNTEAFF.

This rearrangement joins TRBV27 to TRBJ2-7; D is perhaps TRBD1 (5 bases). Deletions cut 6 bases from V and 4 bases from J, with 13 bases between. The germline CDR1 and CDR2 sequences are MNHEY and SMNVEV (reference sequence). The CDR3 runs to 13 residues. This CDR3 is CASRGQGGYEQYF. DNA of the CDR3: TGTGCCAGCAGAGGCCAGGGCGGATACGAGCAGTACTTC.

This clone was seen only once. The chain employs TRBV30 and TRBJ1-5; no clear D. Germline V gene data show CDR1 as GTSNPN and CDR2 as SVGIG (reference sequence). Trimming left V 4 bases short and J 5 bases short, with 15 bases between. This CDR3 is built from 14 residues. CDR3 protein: CAWNTRQRDQPQHF. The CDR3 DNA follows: TGTGCCTGGAATACTAGACAAAGGGATCAGCCCCAGCATTTT. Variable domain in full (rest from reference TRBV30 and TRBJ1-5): SQTIHQWPATLVQPVGSPLSLECTVEGTSNPNLYWYRQAAGRGLQLLFYSVGIGQISSEVPQNLSASRPQDRQFILSSKKLLLSDSGFYLCAWNTRQRDQPQHFGDGTRLSIL.

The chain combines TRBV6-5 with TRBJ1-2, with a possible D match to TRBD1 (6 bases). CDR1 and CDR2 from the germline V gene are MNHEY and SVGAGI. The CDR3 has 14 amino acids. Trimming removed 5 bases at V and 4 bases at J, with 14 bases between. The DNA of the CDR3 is TGTGCCAGCAGTCAACAGGGAGCGTTCTATGGCTACACCTTC. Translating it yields CASSQQGAFYGYTF.

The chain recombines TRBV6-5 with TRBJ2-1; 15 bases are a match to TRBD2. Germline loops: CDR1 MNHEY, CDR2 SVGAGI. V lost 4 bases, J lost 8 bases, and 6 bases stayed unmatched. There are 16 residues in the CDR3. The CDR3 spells CASSSTGLAGGHEQFF. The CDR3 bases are TGTGCCAGCAGTTCTACGGGACTAGCGGGAGGCCATGAGCAGTTCTTC.

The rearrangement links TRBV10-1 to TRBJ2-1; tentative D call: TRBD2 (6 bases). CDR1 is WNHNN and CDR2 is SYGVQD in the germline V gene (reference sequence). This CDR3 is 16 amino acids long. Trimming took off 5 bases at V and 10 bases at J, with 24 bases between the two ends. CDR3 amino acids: CASSKVIGDFLEEQFF. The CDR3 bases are TGCGCCAGCAGTAAGGTCATAGGGGACTTCCTTGAAGAGCAGTTCTTC.

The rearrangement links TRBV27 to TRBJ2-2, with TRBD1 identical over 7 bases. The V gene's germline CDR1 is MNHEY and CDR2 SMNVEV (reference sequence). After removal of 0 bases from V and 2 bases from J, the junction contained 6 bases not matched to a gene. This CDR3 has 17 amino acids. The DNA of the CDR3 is TGTGCCAGCAGTTTATCCCTTGGGACAGCTAACACCGGGGAGCTGTTTTTT. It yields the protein CASSLSLGTANTGELFF.

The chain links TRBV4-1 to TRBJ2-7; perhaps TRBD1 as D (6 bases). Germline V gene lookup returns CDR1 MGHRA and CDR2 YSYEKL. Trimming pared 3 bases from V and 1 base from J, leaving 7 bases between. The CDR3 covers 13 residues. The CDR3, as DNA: TGCGCCAGCAGCCAGGACAGATCCTACGAGCAGTACTTC. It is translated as CASSQDRSYEQYF.

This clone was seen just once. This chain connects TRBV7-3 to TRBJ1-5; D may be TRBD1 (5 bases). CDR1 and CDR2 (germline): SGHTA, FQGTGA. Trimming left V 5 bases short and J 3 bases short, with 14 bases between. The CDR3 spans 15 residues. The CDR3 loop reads CASSLLGGTNQPQHF. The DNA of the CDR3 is TGTGCCAGCAGCCTCCTTGGAGGGACCAATCAGCCCCAGCATTTT.

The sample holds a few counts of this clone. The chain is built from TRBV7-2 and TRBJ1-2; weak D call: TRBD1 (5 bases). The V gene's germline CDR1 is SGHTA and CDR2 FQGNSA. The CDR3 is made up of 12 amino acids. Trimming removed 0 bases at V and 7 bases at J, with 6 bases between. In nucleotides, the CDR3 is TGTGCCAGCAGCTTAGCAGGGGTTGGCTACACCTTC. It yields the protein CASSLAGVGYTF.

The CDR3 reads CASSPEWGESEQYF. CDR3 nucleotides: TGTGCCAGCAGCCCAGAGTGGGGGGAGTCCGAGCAGTACTTC. This chain links TRBV7-6 with TRBJ2-7; D might be TRBD2 (6 bases). CDR1 SGHVS and CDR2 FNYEAQ come from the germline V gene. The V and J ends lost 5 bases and 6 bases respectively, with 17 bases between them. There are 14 residues in the CDR3.

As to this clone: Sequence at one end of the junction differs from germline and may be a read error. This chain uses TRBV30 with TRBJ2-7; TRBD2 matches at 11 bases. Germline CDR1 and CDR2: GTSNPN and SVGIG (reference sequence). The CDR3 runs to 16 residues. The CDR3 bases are TGTGCCCGGAGTCTAGCGGGAGGAAGAAGGGGCTACGAGCAGTACTTC. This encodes CARSLAGGRRGYEQYF.